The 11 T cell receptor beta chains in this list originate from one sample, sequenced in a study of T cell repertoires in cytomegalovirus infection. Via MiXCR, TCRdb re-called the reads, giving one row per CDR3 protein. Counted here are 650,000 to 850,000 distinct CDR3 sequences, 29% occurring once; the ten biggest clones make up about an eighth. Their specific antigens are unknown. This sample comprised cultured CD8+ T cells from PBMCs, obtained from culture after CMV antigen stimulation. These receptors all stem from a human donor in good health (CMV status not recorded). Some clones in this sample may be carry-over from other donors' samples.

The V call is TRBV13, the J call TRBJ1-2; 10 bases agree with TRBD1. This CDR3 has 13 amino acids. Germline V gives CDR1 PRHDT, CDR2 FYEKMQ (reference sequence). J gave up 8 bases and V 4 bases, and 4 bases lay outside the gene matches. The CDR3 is CASSWGTGDGYTF. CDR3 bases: TGTGCCAGCAGCTGGGGGACAGGGGACGGCTACACCTTC.

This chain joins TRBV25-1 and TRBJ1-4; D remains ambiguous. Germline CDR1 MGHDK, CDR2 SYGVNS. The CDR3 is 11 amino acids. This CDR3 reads CGTATNEKLFF. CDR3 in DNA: TGTGGAACAGCAACTAATGAAAAACTGTTTTTT.

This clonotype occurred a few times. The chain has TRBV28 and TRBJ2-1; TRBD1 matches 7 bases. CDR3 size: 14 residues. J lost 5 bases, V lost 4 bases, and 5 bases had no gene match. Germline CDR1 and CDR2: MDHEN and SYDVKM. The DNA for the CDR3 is TGTGCCAGCAGTTCCCGGGACAGACACAATGAGCAGTTCTTC. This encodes CASSSRDRHNEQFF.

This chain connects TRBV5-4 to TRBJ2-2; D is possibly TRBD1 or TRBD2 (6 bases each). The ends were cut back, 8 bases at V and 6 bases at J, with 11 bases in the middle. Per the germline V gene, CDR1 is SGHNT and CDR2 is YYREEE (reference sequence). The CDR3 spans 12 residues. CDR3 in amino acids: CASWGAAGELFF. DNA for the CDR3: TGTGCCAGTTGGGGGGCAGCCGGGGAGCTGTTTTTT.

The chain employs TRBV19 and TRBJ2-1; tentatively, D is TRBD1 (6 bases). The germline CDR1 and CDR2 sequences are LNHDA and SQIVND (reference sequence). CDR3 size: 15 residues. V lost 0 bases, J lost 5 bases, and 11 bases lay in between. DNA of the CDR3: TGTGCCAGTAGTATAGACCGACAGGCCAACAATGAGCAGTTCTTC. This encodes CASSIDRQANNEQFF.

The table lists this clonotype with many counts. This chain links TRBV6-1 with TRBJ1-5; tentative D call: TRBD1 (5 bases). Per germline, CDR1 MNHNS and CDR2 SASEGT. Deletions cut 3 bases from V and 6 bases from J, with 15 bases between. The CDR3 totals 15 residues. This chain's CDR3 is CASSDTEQVPQPQHF. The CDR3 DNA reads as TGTGCCAGCAGTGACACTGAACAGGTTCCTCAGCCCCAGCATTTT.

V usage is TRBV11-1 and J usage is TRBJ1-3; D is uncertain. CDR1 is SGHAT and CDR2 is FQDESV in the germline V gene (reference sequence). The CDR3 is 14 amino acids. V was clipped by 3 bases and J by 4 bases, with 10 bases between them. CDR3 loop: CASSLTGGGNTIYF. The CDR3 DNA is TGTGCCAGCAGCTTGACGGGAGGAGGAAACACCATATATTTT.

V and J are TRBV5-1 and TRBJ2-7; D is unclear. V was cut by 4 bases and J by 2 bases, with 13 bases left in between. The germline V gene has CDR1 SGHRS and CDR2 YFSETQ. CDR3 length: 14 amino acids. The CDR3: CASSGDDLAYEQYF. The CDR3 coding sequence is TGCGCCAGCAGCGGTGATGATCTGGCCTACGAGCAGTACTTC.

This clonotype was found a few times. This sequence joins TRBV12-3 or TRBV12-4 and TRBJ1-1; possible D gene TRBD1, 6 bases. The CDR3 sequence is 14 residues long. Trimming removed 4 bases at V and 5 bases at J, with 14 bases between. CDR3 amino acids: CASSWTVATTEAFF. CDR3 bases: TGTGCCAGCAGTTGGACAGTTGCTACGACTGAAGCTTTCTTT.

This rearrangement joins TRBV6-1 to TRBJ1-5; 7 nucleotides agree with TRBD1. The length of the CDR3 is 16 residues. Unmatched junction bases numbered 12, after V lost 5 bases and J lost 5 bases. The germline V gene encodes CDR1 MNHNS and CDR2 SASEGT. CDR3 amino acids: CASSLGRGQRDQPQHF. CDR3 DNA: TGTGCCAGCAGTCTGGGGAGGGGGCAGAGGGATCAGCCCCAGCATTTT.

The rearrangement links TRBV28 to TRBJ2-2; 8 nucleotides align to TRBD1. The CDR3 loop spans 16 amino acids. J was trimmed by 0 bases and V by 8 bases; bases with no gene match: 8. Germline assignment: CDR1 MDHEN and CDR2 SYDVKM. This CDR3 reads CASVKQGAPNTGELFF. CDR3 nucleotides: TGTGCCAGCGTGAAGCAGGGGGCTCCGAACACCGGGGAGCTGTTTTTT. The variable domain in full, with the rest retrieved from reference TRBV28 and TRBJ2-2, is DVKVTQSSRYLVKRTGEKVFLECVQDMDHENMFWYRQDPGLGLRLIYFSYDVKMKEKGDIPEGYSVSREKKERFSLILESASTNQTSMYLCASVKQGAPNTGELFFGEGSRLTVL.